Following are 32 T cell receptor beta chains from one sample sequenced in a study of shared clonotypes between healthy human individuals. TCRdb's table, derived via immunoSEQ multiplex PCR, lists solely in-frame clones and lacks some. The table lists roughly 1,500,000 clones, 95% to 99% of them singletons. The sequencing sample was made of naive CD4+ T cells sorted from blood. The subset here: CD45RA+ positively selected. All receptors come from a man aged 25-45 years in good health.

Only one count was recorded for this clone. The CDR3: CASSFRPPGIHSNQPQHF. The CDR3 nucleotides are TGTGCCAGCAGTTTTCGCCCCCCGGGGATTCATAGCAATCAGCCCCAGCATTTT. The rearrangement uses TRBV27 and TRBJ1-5; no clear D gene. Trimming removed 3 bases from V and 0 bases from J, with 18 bases in between. In germline, CDR1 is MNHEY, CDR2 SMNVEV (reference sequence). The length of the CDR3 is 18 residues.

The chain is built from TRBV27 and TRBJ1-5; the D is unclear. The CDR3 extends over 13 amino acids. The germline CDR1 and CDR2 sequences are MNHEY and SMNVEV (reference sequence). V dropped 4 bases and J dropped 2 bases, with 6 bases sitting between them. The CDR3 loop reads CASSSRGNQPQHF. In DNA, the CDR3 is TGTGCCAGCAGTTCCCGGGGCAATCAGCCCCAGCATTTT.

This clone was seen a single time. This sequence joins TRBV19 and TRBJ1-1; D is possibly TRBD1 (6 bases). The germline CDR1 and CDR2 sequences are LNHDA and SQIVND (reference sequence). This CDR3 comprises 14 residues. Deletions cut 4 bases from V and 2 bases from J, with 11 bases between. The chain's CDR3 is CASSKGQSNTEAFF. In DNA form, the CDR3 reads TGTGCCAGTAGTAAAGGACAGTCAAACACTGAAGCTTTCTTT.

J is TRBJ1-5 and V is TRBV29-1; TRBD1 agrees at 9 bases. CDR1 SQVTM and CDR2 ANQGSEA come from the germline V gene. J gave up 4 bases and V 7 bases, and 5 bases lay outside the gene matches. The CDR3 extends over 13 amino acids. This chain's CDR3 is CSAVGQGNQPQHF. In DNA form, the CDR3 reads TGCAGCGCCGTGGGACAGGGTAATCAGCCCCAGCATTTT.

This chain's CDR3 is CASSLGDRDVQPQHF. As DNA, the CDR3 is TGTGCCAGCAGCTTAGGGGACAGAGATGTGCAGCCCCAGCATTTT. The gene calls are TRBV7-9 and TRBJ1-5, with 7 bases identical to TRBD1. This CDR3 has 15 residues. Germline loops: CDR1 SEHNR, CDR2 FQNEAQ (reference sequence). Trimming took 1 base from V and 7 from J; bases not matched to a gene: 7. Full variable domain (remainder filled in from reference TRBV7-9 and TRBJ1-5): DTGVSQNPRHKITKRGQNVTFRCDPISEHNRLYWYRQTLGQGPEFLTYFQNEAQLEKSRLLSDRFSAERPKGSFSTLEIQRTEQGDSAMYLCASSLGDRDVQPQHFGDGTRLSIL.

This chain uses TRBV5-5 with TRBJ2-1; TRBD2 agrees at 11 bases. This CDR3 spans 16 amino acids. The germline V gene has CDR1 SGHKS and CDR2 YYEKEE (reference sequence). V lost 4 bases to trimming and J lost 4 bases; unmatched junction nucleotides: 7. CDR3 loop: CASSLISGREYNEQFF. The CDR3 region has the DNA TGTGCCAGCAGCCTCATTAGCGGGAGGGAGTACAATGAGCAGTTCTTC. Complete variable domain (other parts from reference TRBV5-5 and TRBJ2-1): DAGVTQSPTHLIKTRGQQVTLRCSPISGHKSVSWYQQVLGQGPQFIFQYYEKEERGRGNFPDRFSARQFPNYSSELNVNALLLGDSALYLCASSLISGREYNEQFFGPGTRLTVL.

CDR3 DNA sequence: TGTGCCAGCAGTAGCATGACAGGGACACAAGAGACCCAGTACTTC. This translates into CASSSMTGTQETQYF. The chain recombines TRBV28 with TRBJ2-5; TRBD1 aligns across 7 bases. V dropped 5 bases and J dropped 2; count of bases not matched to a gene: 8. The CDR3 totals 15 residues. Germline values: CDR1 MDHEN, CDR2 SYDVKM.

The chain joins TRBV18 to TRBJ2-7; a possible D gene is TRBD1 (6 bases). V lost 4 bases and J lost 3, with 16 bases in between. CDR3 length: 15 residues. Germline-derived CDR1 and CDR2 are KGHSH and LQKENI. In DNA, the CDR3 is TGTGCCAGCTCACGAGGGTTAACAGGGATCTACGAGCAGTACTTC. Translating gives CASSRGLTGIYEQYF.

The chain couples TRBV28 to TRBJ1-2; D is possibly TRBD1 (6 bases). In germline, CDR1 is MDHEN, CDR2 SYDVKM. The V end lost 10 bases, the J end lost 2 bases, and 14 bases lay between the germline ends. The CDR3 spans 13 residues. The CDR3 coding sequence is TGTGCCACATTAGGGGGGACAAACTATGGCTACACCTTC. The encoded protein is CATLGGTNYGYTF.

This sequence joins TRBV11-2 and TRBJ2-1; a weak D match, TRBD1 (6 bases). This CDR3 is 15 amino acids long. V shed 1 base and J shed 2 bases, with 9 bases lying between them. Germline CDR1 is SGHAT and CDR2 is FQNNGV. In DNA form, the CDR3 reads TGTGCCAGCAGCTTAGTAGACAGGACCTACAATGAGCAGTTCTTC. Translated: CASSLVDRTYNEQFF.

The chain links TRBV29-1 to TRBJ2-3, with D perhaps TRBD1 or TRBD2 (6 bases each). V lost 1 base, J lost 11 bases, and 25 bases lay in between. The CDR3 extends over 16 amino acids. The V gene's germline CDR1 is SQVTM and CDR2 ANQGSEA. The CDR3 sequence: CSVEGGAGKSYMEQYF. The CDR3 DNA follows: TGCAGCGTTGAAGGGGGGGCGGGAAAGTCTTATATGGAGCAGTATTTT.

This chain links TRBV18 with TRBJ1-3; maybe TRBD1 (5 bases). The CDR3 is 15 residues long. Germline V lookup: CDR1 KGHSH, CDR2 LQKENI. Trimming cost V 3 bases and J 0 bases, with 9 bases left between them. CDR3 in amino acids: CASSPVGTSGNTIYF. In DNA form, the CDR3 reads TGTGCCAGCTCACCGGTGGGGACCTCTGGAAACACCATATATTTT.

The rearrangement uses TRBV5-6 and TRBJ2-1; perhaps TRBD2 as D (6 bases). The CDR3 consists of 13 residues. V was shortened by 4 bases and J by 5 bases, with 10 bases between the two germline ends. Germline CDR1 and CDR2: SGHDT and YYEEEE. The CDR3 DNA reads TGTGCCAGCAGCGCGGGACTTAACAATGAGCAGTTCTTC. Amino acid sequence: CASSAGLNNEQFF. The full variable domain, rest sourced from reference TRBV5-6 and TRBJ2-1, is DAGVTQSPTHLIKTRGQQVTLRCSPKSGHDTVSWYQQALGQGPQFIFQYYEEEERQRGNFPDRFSGHQFPNYSSELNVNALLLGDSALYLCASSAGLNNEQFFGPGTRLTVL.

The V gene is TRBV19, the J gene TRBJ2-7; the D gene is possibly TRBD1 (6 bases). V lost 3 bases, J lost 5 bases, and 17 bases lay in between. Germline V gene lookup returns CDR1 LNHDA and CDR2 SQIVND (reference sequence). This CDR3 region has 15 residues. CDR3 bases: TGTGCCAGTAGTATCAACAGACTTGGGGGCGACGAGCAGTACTTC. Its protein is CASSINRLGGDEQYF.

The chain links TRBV5-4 to TRBJ1-2, with a weak D call TRBD1 (6 bases). The V gene lost 3 bases and the J gene lost 5 bases, with 14 bases spanning the gap. Germline V CDR1 and CDR2: SGHNT, YYREEE (reference sequence). CDR3 size: 14 residues. CDR3 in DNA: TGTGCCAGCAGCTCCCTAGGGGGGGGATATGGCTACACCTTC. Protein: CASSSLGGGYGYTF.

V is TRBV6-1 and J is TRBJ2-2, with D perhaps TRBD1 (6 bases). The V end was cut by 2 bases, the J end by 5 bases, with 21 bases between. The CDR3 covers 18 residues. Germline lookup yields CDR1 MNHNS and CDR2 SASEGT. CDR3 residues: CASSENPSRGLATGELFF. CDR3 DNA sequence: TGTGCCAGCAGTGAAAATCCTTCCAGGGGCCTGGCGACCGGGGAGCTGTTTTTT.

V gene TRBV28 combines with J gene TRBJ2-3; TRBD2 is a possible D gene (6 bases). Trimming took 4 bases from V and 2 from J, leaving 16 bases between them. The CDR3 consists of 16 residues. Germline loops: CDR1 MDHEN, CDR2 SYDVKM. CDR3 in amino acids: CASSSGEGLSTDTQYF. The CDR3 nucleotides are TGTGCCAGCAGTTCAGGAGAGGGACTCTCCACAGATACGCAGTATTTT. Based on the CDR3 plus reference TRBV28 and TRBJ2-3, the full variable domain is DVKVTQSSRYLVKRTGEKVFLECVQDMDHENMFWYRQDPGLGLRLIYFSYDVKMKEKGDIPEGYSVSREKKERFSLILESASTNQTSMYLCASSSGEGLSTDTQYFGPGTRLTVL.

The chain combines TRBV7-2 with TRBJ2-1, with 12 bases lining up with TRBD2. This CDR3 comprises 14 residues. Germline assignment: CDR1 SGHTA and CDR2 FQGNSA. J gave up 9 bases and V 6 bases, and 6 bases lay outside the gene matches. The CDR3 sequence is CASRRLAGDSEQFF. For the CDR3, the DNA is TGTGCCAGCAGACGACTAGCGGGAGATAGTGAGCAGTTCTTC.

The rearrangement joins TRBV20-1 to TRBJ2-7, with no clear D. Germline V gene lookup returns CDR1 DFQATT and CDR2 SNEGSKA (reference sequence). CDR3 size: 11 residues. Trimming took off 3 bases at V and 5 bases at J, with 8 bases between the two ends. CDR3 sequence reads: CSARSHDEQYF. The CDR3 DNA reads as TGCAGTGCTAGGTCTCACGACGAGCAGTACTTC.

The rearrangement uses TRBV28 and TRBJ2-7, with a tentative D call TRBD1 (6 bases). CDR3 length: 20 residues. Trimming took off 1 base at V and 5 bases at J, with 30 bases between the two ends. Looked up from germline, CDR1 is MDHEN and CDR2 is SYDVKM. The DNA of the CDR3 is TGTGCCAGCAGTTTATATTCCCTCTTAGGACAGCACAGGTCTACGGACGAGCAGTACTTC. This translates into CASSLYSLLGQHRSTDEQYF.

The J gene is TRBJ2-3, the V gene TRBV7-2; D ambiguous. Germline CDR1 and CDR2: SGHTA and FQGNSA. CDR3 size: 15 residues. V dropped 5 bases and J dropped 0 bases, with 12 bases sitting between them. CDR3 DNA: TGTGCCAGCAGCACCAGTCGGGCGAGCACAGATACGCAGTATTTT. Translating it yields CASSTSRASTDTQYF.

The chain combines TRBV27 with TRBJ2-3; D might be TRBD2 (6 bases). Trimming took 6 bases from V and 5 from J, leaving 21 bases between them. Germline CDR1 is MNHEY and CDR2 is SMNVEV (reference sequence). This CDR3 is 16 amino acids long. The CDR3: CASSPAGPPREDTQYF. The CDR3 DNA reads as TGTGCCAGCAGCCCCGCGGGACCTCCCCGGGAAGATACGCAGTATTTT.

The rearrangement uses TRBV19 and TRBJ2-6; weak D call: TRBD1 (6 bases). Germline CDR1 and CDR2: LNHDA and SQIVND (reference sequence). The length of the CDR3 is 16 residues. V lost 3 bases and J lost 1, with 10 bases in between. CDR3 sequence: CASSIGRGSGANVLTF. The CDR3 DNA reads as TGTGCCAGTAGTATTGGCAGGGGTTCTGGGGCCAACGTCCTGACTTTC.

This chain joins TRBV5-1 and TRBJ1-3; no definite D call. Germline CDR1 SGHRS, CDR2 YFSETQ. V lost 4 bases and J 4 bases, leaving 15 bases between the germline ends. This CDR3 spans 15 amino acids. The DNA of the CDR3 is TGCGCCAGCAGCCTGGCCCAGGATCCAGGAAACACCATATATTTT. Protein: CASSLAQDPGNTIYF.

The chain uses TRBV28 and TRBJ1-2; the match to TRBD1 covers 8 bases. The CDR3 consists of 14 residues. Germline V CDR1 and CDR2: MDHEN, SYDVKM. V was pared by 3 bases and J by 7 bases, with 7 bases of the junction left unmatched. This CDR3 is CASSLGDRGVGYTF. In nucleotides, the CDR3 is TGTGCCAGCAGTTTGGGAGACAGGGGAGTTGGCTACACCTTC.

Only a few counts were recorded for this clone. The chain uses TRBV2 and TRBJ2-7, with D unresolved. Trimming took off 2 bases at V and 6 bases at J, with 5 bases between the two ends. CDR1 and CDR2 (germline): SNHLY, FYNNEI. This CDR3 spans 11 amino acids. The CDR3 region is CASSEPPEQYF. The CDR3 nucleotides are TGTGCCAGCAGTGAACCCCCCGAGCAGTACTTC.

This chain links TRBV4-3 with TRBJ1-3; no firm D call. Germline values: CDR1 LGHNA, CDR2 YSLEER. Trimming took 5 bases from V and 4 from J, leaving 15 bases between them. The CDR3 is 15 residues long. The CDR3 coding sequence is TGCGCCAGCAGCGCCCAAGAGGCGAGGGGAAACACCATATATTTT. Translated, it gives CASSAQEARGNTIYF.

The V call is TRBV4-1, the J call TRBJ2-2; the match to TRBD2 covers 7 bases. The length of the CDR3 is 16 residues. The V gene end was trimmed by 6 bases and the J gene end by 7 bases; junction bases not matched to a gene: 14. Germline loops: CDR1 MGHRA, CDR2 YSYEKL. CDR3 loop: CASRPLGGRVGGELFF. CDR3 bases: TGCGCCAGCAGACCCCTTGGAGGGAGGGTTGGCGGGGAGCTGTTTTTT.

The chain is built from TRBV23-1 and TRBJ2-1, with D possibly being TRBD1 or TRBD2 (5 bases each). TRBV23-1 is given ORF status, its function remaining uncertain. V gave up 6 bases and J gave up 9 bases, with 21 bases separating them. The CDR3 spans 15 residues. This CDR3 reads CASSNRFGSGSEQFF. Here the CDR3 DNA reads TGCGCCAGCAGCAACAGGTTTGGTTCGGGGAGTGAGCAGTTCTTC.

The genes are TRBV7-2 and TRBJ1-1, with D unresolved. Per the germline V gene, CDR1 is SGHTA and CDR2 is FQGNSA. The CDR3 length is 14 residues. Trimming removed 3 bases from V and 3 bases from J, with 11 bases in between. The CDR3 nucleotides read TGTGCCAGCAGCTTCGTGGGCGCGGACACTGAAGCTTTCTTT. It specifies CASSFVGADTEAFF. Full variable domain (rest looked up from reference TRBV7-2 and TRBJ1-1): GAGVSQSPSNKVTEKGKDVELRCDPISGHTALYWYRQSLGQGLEFLIYFQGNSAPDKSGLPSDRFSAERTGGSVSTLTIQRTQQEDSAVYLCASSFVGADTEAFFGQGTRLTVV.

This clone was seen just once. The chain couples TRBV5-1 to TRBJ2-3; D gene ambiguous. This CDR3 is built from 15 residues. CDR1 and CDR2 from the germline V gene are SGHRS and YFSETQ. Trimming took off 0 bases at V and 0 bases at J, with 8 bases between the two ends. CDR3 residues: CASSLAQASTDTQYF. The CDR3, as DNA: TGCGCCAGCAGCTTGGCCCAGGCTAGCACAGATACGCAGTATTTT.

This rearrangement joins TRBV10-3 to TRBJ1-1; TRBD1 aligns across 8 bases. Germline V gene sequence: CDR1 ENHRY, CDR2 SYGVKD. The CDR3 runs 18 residues. Unmatched junction bases numbered 15, after V lost 6 bases and J lost 0 bases. CDR3 nucleotide sequence: TGTGCCATCAGCGGCCCCGGGACAGGCGACCTCATGAACACTGAAGCTTTCTTT. Protein product: CAISGPGTGDLMNTEAFF.